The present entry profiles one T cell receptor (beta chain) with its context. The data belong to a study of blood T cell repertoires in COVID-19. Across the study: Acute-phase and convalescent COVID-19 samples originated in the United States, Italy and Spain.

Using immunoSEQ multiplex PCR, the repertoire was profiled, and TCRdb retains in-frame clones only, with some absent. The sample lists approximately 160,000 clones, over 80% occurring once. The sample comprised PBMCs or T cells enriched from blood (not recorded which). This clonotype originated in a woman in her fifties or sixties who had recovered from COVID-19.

CDR3 loop: CASSLERWRDNQPQHF. The CDR3 nucleotides are TGTGCCAGTAGCCTCGAGAGGTGGAGGGACAATCAGCCCCAGCATTTT. The chain has TRBV19 and TRBJ1-5; D not resolved. Trimming took off 6 bases at V and 3 bases at J, with 18 bases between the two ends. Germline CDR1 reads LNHDA; CDR2 reads SQIVND (reference sequence). The CDR3 is 16 amino acids. Looking up the rest from reference TRBV19 and TRBJ1-5 gives the full variable domain: DGGITQSPKYLFRKEGQNVTLSCEQNLNHDAMYWYRQDPGQGLRLIYYSQIVNDFQKGDIAEGYSVSREKKESFPLTVTSAQKNPTAFYLCASSLERWRDNQPQHFGDGTRLSIL.